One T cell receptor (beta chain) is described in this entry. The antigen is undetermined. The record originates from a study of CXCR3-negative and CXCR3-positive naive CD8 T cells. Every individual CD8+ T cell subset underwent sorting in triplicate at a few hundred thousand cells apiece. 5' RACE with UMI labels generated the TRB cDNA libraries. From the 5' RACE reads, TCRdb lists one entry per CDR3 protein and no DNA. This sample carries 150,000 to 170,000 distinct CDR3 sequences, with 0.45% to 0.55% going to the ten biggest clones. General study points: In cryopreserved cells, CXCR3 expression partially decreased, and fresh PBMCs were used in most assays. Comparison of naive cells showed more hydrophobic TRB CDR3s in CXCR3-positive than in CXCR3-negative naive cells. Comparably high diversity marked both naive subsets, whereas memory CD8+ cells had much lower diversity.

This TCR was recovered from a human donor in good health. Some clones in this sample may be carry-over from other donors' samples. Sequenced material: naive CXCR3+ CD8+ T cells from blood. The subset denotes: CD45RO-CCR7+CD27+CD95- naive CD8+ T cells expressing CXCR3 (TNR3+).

Here the CDR3 reads CASSLGQLRYEQYF. The chain uses TRBV12-3 or TRBV12-4 and TRBJ2-7. This CDR3 region has 14 residues.